This T cell receptor beta chain was captured in a study of T cell responses to AZD1222 COVID-19 vaccine. Sequenced by immunoSEQ multiplex PCR; TCRdb stores in-frame clones only, minus some. In the table there are around 120,000 clones, roughly 85% of which are singletons. A remark on this clone: The antigen is undetermined.

Study-wide points: Researchers report vaccine-associated CD4 TCRs spanning spike, with dominance at 160-218 and 743-854. Unmutated regions of variants are reportedly targeted by nearly half of spike-specific TCRs. Baseline seropositives among AZD1222 recipients totaled only five or six.

With 6 bases removed from V and 2 bases from J, the gap between germline ends came to 10 bases. Germline CDR1 is MDHEN and CDR2 is SYDVKM. The CDR3 loop spans 14 amino acids. Sequenced here: peripheral blood, sampled on day 0 of MenACWY control vaccination. This rearrangement joins TRBV28 to TRBJ2-2; D might be TRBD1 (5 bases). The receptor comes from an adult in good health. The CDR3 nucleotides read TGTGCCAGCAGAATTGGACAAAACACCGGGGAGCTGTTTTTT. Translating gives CASRIGQNTGELFF.